This T cell receptor beta chain derives from a study of spatial heterogeneity in lung cancer. Study-wide results and caveats: Counts of expanded intratumoral alpha and beta TCRs tracked tumor mutation counts.

This sample's time point: sample taken at primary tumor resection. The authors sequenced whole RNA from tumor, nontumor lung or frozen PBMC without sorting. Germline V gene sequence: CDR1 SGHRS, CDR2 YFSETQ. The CDR3 sequence is 16 residues long. Trimming took off 0 bases at V and 2 bases at J, with 15 bases between the two ends. One entry per CDR3 protein, called by TCRdb with MiXCR from the 5' RACE reads. The table records 5,900 or so distinct CDR3 sequences, around 7.7% of them present only once. With respect to this clonotype: Its antigen is unknown.

Sequencing used lung tumor tissue, obtained at surgery. This sequence originates from a female donor with early-stage non-small cell lung cancer. The gene calls are TRBV5-1 and TRBJ2-7; D is ambiguous. CDR3 region: CASSLEQSVGPYEQYF. CDR3 DNA: TGCGCCAGCAGCTTGGAACAGTCGGTGGGCCCCTACGAGCAGTACTTC.